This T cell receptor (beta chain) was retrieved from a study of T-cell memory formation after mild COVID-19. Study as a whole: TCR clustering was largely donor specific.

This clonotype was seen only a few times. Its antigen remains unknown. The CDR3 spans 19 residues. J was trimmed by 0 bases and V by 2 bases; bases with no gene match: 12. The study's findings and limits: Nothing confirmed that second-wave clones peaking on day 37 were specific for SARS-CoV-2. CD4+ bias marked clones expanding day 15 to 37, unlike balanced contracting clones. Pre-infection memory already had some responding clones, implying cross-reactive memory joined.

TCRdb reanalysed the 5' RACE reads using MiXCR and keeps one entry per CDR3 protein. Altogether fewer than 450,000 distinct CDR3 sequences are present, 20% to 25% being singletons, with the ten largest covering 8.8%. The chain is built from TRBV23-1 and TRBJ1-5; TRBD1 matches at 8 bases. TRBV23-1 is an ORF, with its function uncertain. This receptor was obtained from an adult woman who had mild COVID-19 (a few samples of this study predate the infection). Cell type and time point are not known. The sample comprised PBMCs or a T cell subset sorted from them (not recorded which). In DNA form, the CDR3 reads TGCGCCAGCAGTCAAATTGCCTCGGGACAGGCGCCTAGCAATCAGCCCCAGCATTTT. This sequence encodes CASSQIASGQAPSNQPQHF.